What follows are 19 T cell receptor beta chains derived from one specimen sequenced in a study of cytomegalovirus exposure and HLA in healthy donors. PCR used 60 Vbeta primers and 13 Jbeta primers. Using immunoSEQ multiplex PCR, the repertoire was profiled, and TCRdb retains in-frame clones only, with some absent. The top ten hold roughly 1.6% of the sample, which has about 190,000 clones, under 85% seen once. Sequencing input: PBMCs. The receptor set was obtained from a woman aged 18-30 years in good health and CMV-seronegative.

The chain uses TRBV5-1 and TRBJ2-1, with 7 bases identical to TRBD2. Losses at the gene ends were 0 bases for V and 4 bases for J; bases not matched to a gene: 4. Germline CDR1 is SGHRS and CDR2 is YFSETQ. The CDR3 has 15 amino acids. The CDR3 DNA sequence: TGCGCCAGCAGCTTGGATGCTAGCGGATACAATGAGCAGTTCTTC. Its protein is CASSLDASGYNEQFF. Looking up the rest from reference TRBV5-1 and TRBJ2-1 gives the full variable domain: KAGVTQTPRYLIKTRGQQVTLSCSPISGHRSVSWYQQTPGQGLQFLFEYFSETQRNKGNFPGRFSGRQFSNSRSEMNVSTLELGDSALYLCASSLDASGYNEQFFGPGTRLTVL.

This chain joins TRBV5-1 and TRBJ2-7, with TRBD1 identical over 10 bases. The CDR3 length is 14 residues. Germline V CDR1 and CDR2: SGHRS, YFSETQ. With 5 bases clipped from V and 5 bases from J, the junction kept 7 bases outside the gene matches. In DNA form, the CDR3 reads TGCGCCAGCAGTCCGGGACAGGGGATCAACGAGCAGTACTTC. Protein product: CASSPGQGINEQYF.

This chain connects TRBV7-2 to TRBJ2-7; 13 positions match TRBD2. V was clipped by 1 base and J by 7 bases; unmatched bases: 4. There are 15 residues in the CDR3. From germline, CDR1 is SGHTA and CDR2 FQGNSA. In DNA form, the CDR3 reads TGTGCCAGCAGCTTAGTGGGACTAGCGGGAATAGAGCAGTACTTC. Protein: CASSLVGLAGIEQYF. The complete variable domain, with remaining parts taken from reference TRBV7-2 and TRBJ2-7, reads GAGVSQSPSNKVTEKGKDVELRCDPISGHTALYWYRQSLGQGLEFLIYFQGNSAPDKSGLPSDRFSAERTGGSVSTLTIQRTQQEDSAVYLCASSLVGLAGIEQYFGPGTRLTVT.

V and J are TRBV4-1 and TRBJ2-1; TRBD2 matches at 7 bases. The CDR3 runs to 15 residues. The V segment lost 2 bases and the J segment 8 bases; nucleotides outside the gene matches: 9. The germline V gene encodes CDR1 MGHRA and CDR2 YSYEKL. The chain's CDR3 is CASSQTSVIIDEQFF. The DNA for the CDR3 is TGCGCCAGCAGCCAAACTAGCGTTATTATCGATGAGCAGTTCTTC.

J is TRBJ1-3 and V is TRBV7-2; D call uncertain. V lost 1 base and J lost 0, with 7 bases in between. The CDR3 is 15 amino acids. Germline V gives CDR1 SGHTA, CDR2 FQGNSA. In DNA, the CDR3 is TGTGCCAGCAGCTTAGGGAGCGGCTCTGGAAACACCATATATTTT. Its protein product is CASSLGSGSGNTIYF.

The table lists this clone with a count of one. The chain recombines TRBV2 with TRBJ2-1; 8 nucleotides align to TRBD2. The CDR3 covers 13 residues. V gave up 8 bases and J gave up 10 bases; unmatched junction bases: 10. Germline CDR1 and CDR2: SNHLY and FYNNEI. The CDR3: CASRLAGGGEQFF. CDR3 DNA sequence: TGTGCCAGCCGACTAGCCGGCGGGGGGGAGCAGTTCTTC.

This clone came up a few times. This sequence joins TRBV7-9 and TRBJ1-6; 9 bases fit TRBD1. This CDR3 contains 16 residues. Per the germline V gene, CDR1 is SEHNR and CDR2 is FQNEAQ (reference sequence). The V and J ends lost 5 bases and 7 bases, in that order; junction bases with no gene match: 9. CDR3 bases: TGTGCCAGCAGCCCTCGGGTAGGACAGGGGAATTCACCCCTCCACTTT. Its translation: CASSPRVGQGNSPLHF.

The chain links TRBV28 to TRBJ1-6; 8 bases are a match to TRBD1. The CDR3 has 14 amino acids. The trim removed 4 bases at V and 8 bases at J, leaving 4 bases unmatched. Germline V gives CDR1 MDHEN, CDR2 SYDVKM. The CDR3 DNA is TGTGCCAGCAGTTCAGCAGGGGGCTATTCACCCCTCCACTTT. Protein product: CASSSAGGYSPLHF. The full variable domain, rest sourced from reference TRBV28 and TRBJ1-6, is DVKVTQSSRYLVKRTGEKVFLECVQDMDHENMFWYRQDPGLGLRLIYFSYDVKMKEKGDIPEGYSVSREKKERFSLILESASTNQTSMYLCASSSAGGYSPLHFGNGTRLTVT.

The genes are TRBV11-2 and TRBJ2-3, with D possibly matching TRBD2 (5 bases). The V end was cut by 4 bases, the J end by 3 bases, with 20 bases between. This CDR3 is 17 amino acids long. Germline V gene data show CDR1 as SGHAT and CDR2 as FQNNGV. CDR3: CASSSAQVSDYTDTQYF. In DNA, the CDR3 is TGTGCCAGCAGCTCCGCCCAGGTCTCCGACTATACAGATACGCAGTATTTT. The full variable domain, rest sourced from reference TRBV11-2 and TRBJ2-3, is EAGVAQSPRYKIIEKRQSVAFWCNPISGHATLYWYQQILGQGPKLLIQFQNNGVVDDSQLPKDRFSAERLKGVDSTLKIQPAKLEDSAVYLCASSSAQVSDYTDTQYFGPGTRLTVL.

V gene TRBV2 combines with J gene TRBJ2-1; TRBD1 matches at 9 bases. The V segment lost 6 bases and the J segment 7 bases; nucleotides outside the gene matches: 7. This CDR3 region has 14 residues. The germline gives CDR1 SNHLY, CDR2 FYNNEI. The CDR3 protein is CASRWGQGLNEQFF. DNA for the CDR3: TGTGCCAGCAGGTGGGGACAGGGTTTGAATGAGCAGTTCTTC.

This chain uses TRBV6-1 with TRBJ1-5; 10 positions agree with TRBD1. The V gene end was trimmed by 5 bases and the J gene end by 8 bases; junction bases not matched to a gene: 9. Germline values: CDR1 MNHNS, CDR2 SASEGT. CDR3 length: 15 residues. The chain's CDR3 is CASSQPGTGDEPQHF. CDR3 nucleotide sequence: TGTGCCAGCAGTCAGCCCGGGACAGGGGATGAGCCCCAGCATTTT.

The J gene is TRBJ2-7, the V gene TRBV28; 10 bases align to TRBD2. The CDR3 is 15 residues long. Germline trimming cut 3 bases from V and 2 bases from J; bases unmatched to any gene: 4. Germline assignment: CDR1 MDHEN and CDR2 SYDVKM. The CDR3 DNA reads TGTGCCAGCAGTTTGTCACTAGCGGGACCCTACGAGCAGTACTTC. Amino acid sequence: CASSLSLAGPYEQYF.

The chain carries TRBV19 and TRBJ1-1; D is ambiguous. Trimming left V 0 bases short and J 6 bases short, with 8 bases between. The germline CDR1 and CDR2 sequences are LNHDA and SQIVND (reference sequence). This CDR3 is built from 13 residues. As DNA, the CDR3 is TGTGCCAGTAGTATAGAGGCGGTCGCTGAAGCTTTCTTT. Amino acids: CASSIEAVAEAFF.

This clone was seen once. The rearrangement joins TRBV7-8 to TRBJ2-7; unclear D gene. V lost 6 bases and J lost 3, with 6 bases in between. This CDR3 comprises 11 residues. Germline CDR1 is SGHVS and CDR2 is FQNEAQ. Written as DNA, the CDR3 is TGTGCCAGCAGTTACTACTACGAGCAGTACTTC. It specifies CASSYYYEQYF.

The V and J genes are TRBV6-4 and TRBJ1-4; the D is unclear. The germline gives CDR1 MRHNA, CDR2 SNTAGT. The CDR3 has 14 amino acids. V lost 3 bases and J 4 bases, leaving 9 bases between the germline ends. The CDR3 bases are TGTGCCAGCAGTGATAGTAACAGTAATGAAAAACTGTTTTTT. This codes for CASSDSNSNEKLFF.

About this clone: Other DNA sequences in the same sample also yield this CDR3. The chain has TRBV30 and TRBJ1-5, with D tentatively TRBD1 (6 bases). Germline V gene sequence: CDR1 GTSNPN, CDR2 SVGIG (reference sequence). V was pared by 0 bases and J by 6 bases, with 9 bases between. This CDR3 contains 13 residues. This CDR3 is CAWSVQGGQPQHF. The DNA for the CDR3 is TGTGCCTGGAGTGTACAGGGTGGTCAGCCCCAGCATTTT.

This chain connects TRBV7-6 to TRBJ2-1, with 8 bases identical to TRBD1. J lost 10 bases, V lost 4 bases, and 9 bases had no gene match. The V gene's germline CDR1 is SGHVS and CDR2 FNYEAQ. The CDR3 is 14 amino acids. The CDR3 coding sequence is TGTGCCAGCAGCTCCGCCCAGGGGGCCAGGGAGCAGTTCTTC. Protein: CASSSAQGAREQFF. Supplemented by reference TRBV7-6 and TRBJ2-1, the full variable domain reads GAGVSQSPRYKVTKRGQDVALRCDPISGHVSLYWYRQALGQGPEFLTYFNYEAQQDKSGLPNDRFSAERPEGSISTLTIQRTEQRDSAMYRCASSSAQGAREQFFGPGTRLTVL.

This clone has a single count. The CDR3 DNA follows: TGTGCCACCAGCACACGGACACCGGAGAGCACAGATACGCAGTATTTT. It specifies CATSTRTPESTDTQYF. The chain links TRBV15 to TRBJ2-3, with D possibly being TRBD1 (5 bases). The V gene lost 4 bases and the J gene lost 0 bases, with 14 bases spanning the gap. In germline, CDR1 is LNHNV, CDR2 YYDKDF (reference sequence). The CDR3 extends over 16 amino acids.

The chain uses TRBV14 and TRBJ1-2, with D hard to call. This CDR3 has 13 amino acids. V lost 1 base, J lost 5 bases, and 8 bases lay in between. The germline gives CDR1 SGHDN, CDR2 FVKESK. The CDR3 here is CASSQGQVYGYTF. CDR3 nucleotide sequence: TGTGCCAGCAGCCAAGGGCAGGTTTATGGCTACACCTTC.